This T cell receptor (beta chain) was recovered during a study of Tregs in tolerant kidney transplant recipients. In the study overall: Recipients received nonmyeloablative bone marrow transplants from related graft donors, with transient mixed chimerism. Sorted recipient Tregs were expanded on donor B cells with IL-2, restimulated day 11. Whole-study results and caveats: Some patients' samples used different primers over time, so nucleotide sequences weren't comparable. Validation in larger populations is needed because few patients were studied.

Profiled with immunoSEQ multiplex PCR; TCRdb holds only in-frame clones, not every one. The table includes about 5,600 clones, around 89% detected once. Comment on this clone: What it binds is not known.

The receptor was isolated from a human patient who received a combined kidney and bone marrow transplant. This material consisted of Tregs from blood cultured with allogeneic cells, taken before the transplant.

The CDR3 spells CASTPTGSTDTQYF. CDR3 DNA: TGTGCCAGCACCCCGACAGGTAGCACAGATACGCAGTATTTT. This rearrangement joins TRBV28 to TRBJ2-3, with D perhaps TRBD1 (6 bases). This CDR3 has 14 amino acids. Germline values: CDR1 MDHEN, CDR2 SYDVKM. V lost 7 bases and J lost 0, with 11 bases in between.